This record looks at one T cell receptor beta chain sequence and its context. The data were taken from a study of CD8+ T cells in alopecia areata. Noted treatment: oral pan-JAK inhibitor, 5-10 mg twice daily. TCR sequencing used cDNA made by reverse transcription of extracted RNA. The assay was immunoSEQ multiplex PCR, and TCRdb's table has in-frame clones only and misses some. The repertoire holds roughly 200,000 clones, with roughly three fifths as singletons. CDR3 length: 13 amino acids. Trimming shortened V by 5 bases and J by 4 bases, and 11 bases separated the two germline ends. CDR1 is LNHNV, CDR2 YYDKDF, per germline (reference sequence).

This sequence joins TRBV15 and TRBJ1-2, with D perhaps TRBD1 (6 bases). This sequence was found in a human donor with alopecia areata. This material consisted of CD4+ T cells sorted from blood, taken at week 4, from a patient treated with tofacitinib. The DNA of the CDR3 is TGTGCCACCAGCCCGTGGGACATCTATGGCTACACCTTC. Encoded protein: CATSPWDIYGYTF.